One TCR beta chain is described in this entry. Its antigen is still unknown. Per-base quality was not reported, and no clone a single base away is much larger than it. TCRbeta CDR3 regions were amplified from genomic DNA by means of the immunoSEQ Assay, a bias-controlled multiplex PCR. The study's own analysis went as follows. Nucleated cell counts per sample were estimated from amplification of reference gene primers within the assay. To quantify the absolute abundance of each unique TCRbeta CDR3 rearrangement, sequence reads were collapsed and filtered. For each sample, productive Simpson clonality was calculated as the square root of Simpson's diversity index across productive rearrangements. TCRdb's version of the immuneACCESS table is confined to in-frame rearrangements and falls short of the full clone set. An unresolved V gene accounts for under half of the shortfall where checked; the remainder is of unknown origin. The DNA was the basis for D and trimming; V, J and clone size are from that table. The sample contains a few hundred thousand clones, just under 90% of them found a single time. In total, the top ten clones hold 6.3% of the sample.

This sample is drawn from a study of blood T cell repertoires in COVID-19 (TCRdb year 2020). In terms of the full investigation: Collaborator samples came from the United States, Italy and Spain and covered acute and convalescent phases of COVID-19. The material from the prospective study consisted of cDNA or gDNA derived from T cells, B-cell-depleted T cells, or PBMCs. Subjects who had been exposed to COVID-19, were actively infected with it, or had recovered from it provided the deeply sampled blood TCRbeta repertoires that made up the dataset. The repertoires were released in a freely available public database meant as a resource for research on the immune response to SARS-CoV-2. The samples were drawn from the first 160 participants of the ongoing ImmuneRACE study and from 1,254 subjects provided by 6 global collaborators. Nearly every sample came with metadata listing a de-identified subject ID, COVID-19 status, age in years and sex. Where available, HLA class I and class II types were obtained from metadata supplied by the sample provider rather than from assay-based typing.

At one collaborating source in Seattle, patients were enrolled during active infection and were followed longitudinally through the course of disease. Collaborating institutions collected whole blood in K2EDTA tubes following their own protocols. For TCRbeta analysis, collaborators shipped samples as frozen whole blood, isolated PBMCs, or DNA extracted from either of those sample types. Beyond this particular receptor, the publication reports: The amount of clinical and demographic metadata varied by source and participant and was provided uncurated.

Cut back by 5 bases and 8 bases, the V and J ends lie 13 bases apart. The CDR3 runs 13 amino acids, cysteine and phenylalanine included. The only DNA kept is the CDR3, 39 bases in frame from the first base. The germline V gene (reference sequence) supplies CDR1 LNHDA and CDR2 SQIVND. Source material: peripheral blood. The sequence was obtained from a woman aged 50 to 60 with COVID-19, enrolled during active disease. The chain is encoded by TRBV19 joined to TRBJ2-1; confidence is insufficient to name the D gene. The CDR3 protein: CASSQVQRDEQFF. The nucleotides are TGTGCCAGTAGTCAAGTCCAGCGCGATGAGCAGTTCTTC.